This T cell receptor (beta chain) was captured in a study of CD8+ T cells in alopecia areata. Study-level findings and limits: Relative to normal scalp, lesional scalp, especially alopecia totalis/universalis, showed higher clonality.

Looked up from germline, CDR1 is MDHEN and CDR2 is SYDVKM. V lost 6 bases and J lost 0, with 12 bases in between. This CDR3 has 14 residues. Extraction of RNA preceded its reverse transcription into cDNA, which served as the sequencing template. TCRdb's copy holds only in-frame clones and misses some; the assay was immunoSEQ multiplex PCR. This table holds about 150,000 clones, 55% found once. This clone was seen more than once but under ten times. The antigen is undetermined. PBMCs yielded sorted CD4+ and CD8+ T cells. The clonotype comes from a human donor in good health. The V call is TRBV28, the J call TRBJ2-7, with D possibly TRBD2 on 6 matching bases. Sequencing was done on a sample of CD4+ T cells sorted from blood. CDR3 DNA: TGTGCCAGCAGACGTAGCGGTCGCTCCTACGAGCAGTACTTC. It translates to CASRRSGRSYEQYF.